Listed below are T cell receptor beta chains from one sample, sequenced in a study of cytomegalovirus exposure and HLA in healthy donors. The protocol was immunoSEQ multiplex PCR, while the TCRdb copy is restricted to in-frame clones and leaves out a portion. The table records approximately 210,000 clones, about 83% of them present only once. The specimen sequenced was PBMCs. The receptors stem from a woman under 30 in good health and CMV-seronegative. Both conserved end residues are part of each CDR3. The order of the fields is clone size, D gene, V gene, J gene, CDR3 protein, CDR3 DNA. D genes are given only for firm matches. Size is stated for part of the rows, as once, few or many counts, or as a class when the clone is expanded.

size: .; D: TRBD2; V: TRBV5-5; J: TRBJ2-3; CDR3: CASRLGLARTDTQYF; DNA: TGTGCCAGCAGACTGGGACTAGCGAGAACAGATACGCAGTATTTT
size: .; D: .; V: TRBV9; J: TRBJ1-1; CDR3: CASSVGDEAFF; DNA: TGTGCCAGCAGCGTGGGAGATGAAGCTTTCTTT
size: .; D: TRBD2; V: TRBV19; J: TRBJ2-7; CDR3: CASSMGPLSGGSSYEQYF; DNA: TGTGCCAGTAGTATGGGCCCCCTGTCGGGGGGGTCTTCCTACGAGCAGTACTTC
size: .; D: TRBD1; V: TRBV6-1; J: TRBJ2-7; CDR3: CASSLEGDSSYEQYF; DNA: TGTGCCAGCAGCCTCGAAGGGGACAGCTCCTACGAGCAGTACTTC
size: .; D: TRBD2; V: TRBV10-3; J: TRBJ2-3; CDR3: CAISGGPAGVADTQYF; DNA: TGTGCCATCAGCGGCGGTCCAGCGGGAGTTGCAGATACGCAGTATTTT
size: .; D: .; V: TRBV4-1; J: TRBJ2-1; CDR3: CASGRDIYEQFF; DNA: TGCGCCAGTGGCCGGGACATCTATGAGCAGTTCTTC
size: .; D: TRBD2; V: TRBV4-1; J: TRBJ2-1; CDR3: CASSHGSGSSYNEQFF; DNA: TGCGCCAGCAGCCATGGTAGCGGGAGCTCCTACAATGAGCAGTTCTTC
size: .; D: TRBD2; V: TRBV5-1; J: TRBJ2-7; CDR3: CASSIGTSGNSYEQYF; DNA: TGCGCCAGCAGCATAGGGACTAGCGGGAATTCCTACGAGCAGTACTTC
size: .; D: TRBD1; V: TRBV6-6; J: TRBJ1-1; CDR3: CASSKGAGTEAFF; DNA: TGTGCCAGCAGCAAGGGGGCCGGGACTGAAGCTTTCTTT
size: .; D: .; V: TRBV5-8; J: TRBJ1-4; CDR3: CASSLYVGVTNEKLFF; DNA: TGTGCCAGCAGCTTGTATGTGGGCGTCACTAATGAAAAACTGTTTTTT
size: .; D: TRBD1; V: TRBV7-9; J: TRBJ2-1; CDR3: CASSSGTGSYNEQFF; DNA: TGTGCCAGCAGCTCCGGGACAGGGTCATACAATGAGCAGTTCTTC
size: .; D: TRBD1; V: TRBV28; J: TRBJ1-2; CDR3: CASSSGQGHYGYTF; DNA: TGTGCCAGCAGTTCGGGACAGGGCCACTATGGCTACACCTTC
size: .; D: TRBD1; V: TRBV13; J: TRBJ1-4; CDR3: CASSFDRDGWLFF; DNA: TGTGCCAGCAGCTTCGACAGGGACGGGTGGCTGTTTTTT
size: .; D: TRBD1; V: TRBV5-4; J: TRBJ2-4; CDR3: CASSLLTGTGGNIQYF; DNA: TGTGCCAGCAGCTTATTGACGGGGACAGGGGGCAACATTCAGTACTTC
size: .; D: .; V: TRBV7-9; J: TRBJ1-6; CDR3: CASASTLQAENSPLHF; DNA: TGTGCCAGCGCTTCCACATTGCAGGCCGAAAATTCACCCCTCCACTTT
size: .; D: TRBD2; V: TRBV12-5; J: TRBJ2-1; CDR3: CASGLSLAGEYNEQFF; DNA: TGTGCTAGTGGTTTGAGCCTAGCGGGAGAGTACAATGAGCAGTTCTTC
size: once; D: .; V: TRBV7-2; J: TRBJ2-1; CDR3: CASSVQDGYNEQFF; DNA: TGTGCCAGCAGCGTGCAGGATGGTTACAATGAGCAGTTCTTC
size: .; D: TRBD2; V: TRBV5-4; J: TRBJ2-7; CDR3: CASRSGTSGRTYEQYF; DNA: TGTGCCAGCAGATCCGGGACTAGCGGGAGGACCTACGAGCAGTACTTC
size: once; D: TRBD1; V: TRBV5-8; J: TRBJ2-2; CDR3: CASSLPGTVNTGELFF; DNA: TGTGCCAGCAGCTTACCCGGGACAGTGAACACCGGGGAGCTGTTTTTT
size: .; D: TRBD1; V: TRBV5-1; J: TRBJ1-4; CDR3: CASSRGQGRRGGEKLFF; DNA: TGCGCCAGCAGCAGGGGACAGGGACGGCGCGGAGGTGAAAAACTGTTTTTT
size: .; D: .; V: TRBV7-3; J: TRBJ2-1; CDR3: CASSLSGGRINEQFF; DNA: TGTGCCAGCAGCTTATCGGGGGGCCGGATCAATGAGCAGTTCTTC
size: .; D: TRBD1; V: TRBV11-3; J: TRBJ1-2; CDR3: CASSWTTGEGYTF; DNA: TGTGCCAGCAGCTGGACCACAGGGGAAGGCTACACCTTC
size: once; D: TRBD2; V: TRBV13; J: TRBJ2-5; CDR3: CASSVTSGGWETQYF; DNA: TGTGCCAGCAGCGTAACTAGCGGTGGTTGGGAGACCCAGTACTTC
size: .; D: TRBD2; V: TRBV5-1; J: TRBJ2-7; CDR3: CASSAATSGYEQYF; DNA: TGCGCCAGCAGCGCCGCGACTAGCGGGTACGAGCAGTACTTC
size: .; D: TRBD2; V: TRBV18; J: TRBJ2-1; CDR3: CASSGGLAGASISYNEQFF; DNA: TGTGCCAGCTCAGGGGGGTTAGCGGGGGCCTCTATCTCCTACAATGAGCAGTTCTTC
size: .; D: .; V: TRBV4-2; J: TRBJ1-2; CDR3: CASSQDLIQGYTF; DNA: TGTGCCAGCAGCCAAGATTTAATACAAGGCTACACCTTC
size: once; D: TRBD1; V: TRBV9; J: TRBJ1-1; CDR3: CASSVGQGALNTEAFF; DNA: TGTGCCAGCAGCGTAGGGCAGGGGGCTTTGAACACTGAAGCTTTCTTT
size: .; D: .; V: TRBV5-1; J: TRBJ1-5; CDR3: CASSLHSNQPQHF; DNA: TGCGCCAGCAGCTTACATAGCAATCAGCCCCAGCATTTT
size: few; D: .; V: TRBV6-5; J: TRBJ2-2; CDR3: CASSRQNTGELFF; DNA: TGTGCCAGCAGTAGACAGAACACCGGGGAGCTGTTTTTT
size: .; D: .; V: TRBV29-1; J: TRBJ1-2; CDR3: CSVENRVNRGYTF; DNA: TGCAGCGTTGAAAACAGGGTGAATCGTGGCTACACCTTC
size: .; D: .; V: TRBV18; J: TRBJ1-2; CDR3: CASSPQVYGYTF; DNA: TGTGCCAGCTCTCCTCAGGTCTATGGCTACACCTTC